The subject of this entry is one T cell receptor (beta chain). This sample stems from a study of blood T cell repertoires in COVID-19. In the study overall: COVID-19 samples from acute and convalescent phases originated in the United States, Italy and Spain. Sources were T cells, B-cell-depleted T cells, or PBMCs; the material itself was cDNA or gDNA.

Per the study methods: Amplification of reference gene primers was used by the study to estimate nucleated cell counts. Data came from immunoSEQ multiplex PCR; TCRdb stores just in-frame clones and leaves some out. That table is the source of V, J and clone size, and D and trimming were worked out from the DNA. The table includes 100,000 to 120,000 clones, more than 75% detected once. With 6 bases clipped from V and 4 bases from J, the junction kept 6 bases outside the gene matches. The CDR3 is made up of 15 amino acids. Germline V gene sequence: CDR1 KGHSH, CDR2 LQKENI. Material: peripheral blood. This sequence was found in a woman in her forties or fifties with acute or convalescent COVID-19. The chain joins TRBV18 to TRBJ2-1; the match to TRBD2 covers 10 bases. CDR3 sequence: CASSLGLAEYNEQFF. CDR3 bases: TGTGCCAGCTCCCTCGGACTAGCGGAGTACAATGAGCAGTTCTTC.